This T cell receptor (beta chain) was captured by sequencing in a study of vaccination and CD4 T cells after COVID-19. About the research overall: Two Hispanic individuals were among six male and four female convalescent patients. Post-COVID draws followed diagnosis by a median around 100 days (range 35 to 161). Overlapping spike peptides from SARS-CoV-2, HCoV-NL63, HCoV-OC43 and HCoV-229E served to stimulate the cells. Findings of the study overall: Spike mono-reactivity was found in 304 of 307 vaccine-specific clones from convalescent patients.

The Oncomine TCR Beta short-read assay generated sequence data from the DNA of cultured CD4+ T cells. One entry per CDR3 protein, called by TCRdb with MiXCR from the PCR reads. Of some 16,000 distinct CDR3 sequences listed, around 47% were seen once; the top ten hold around 6.6%. Documented treatment: roughly ten-day PBMC culture with coronavirus spike peptide pools or control peptides (ViraFEST assay). The CDR3 runs 15 residues. The V end lost 0 bases, the J end lost 3 bases, and 12 bases lay between the germline ends. Germline V lookup: CDR1 MNHEY, CDR2 SVGAGI. On this clonotype: The antigen remains unidentified.

This sequence originates from a human donor who had recovered from COVID-19. The material was CD4+ T cells from blood, cultured in vitro, obtained after SARS-CoV-2 vaccination. The chain uses TRBV6-5 and TRBJ2-7; D gene unclear. Here the CDR3 reads CASSYSSPDLYEQYF. The CDR3 nucleotides read TGTGCCAGCAGTTACTCGTCGCCGGACCTCTACGAGCAGTACTTC.